These 32 T cell receptor beta chains came from one sample sequenced in a study of identical twins. Via MiXCR, TCRdb re-called the 5' RACE reads, giving one row per CDR3 protein. The data hold roughly 1,500,000 distinct CDR3 sequences, with about 32% observed a single time. Sequencing was done on a sample of cord blood. The receptors come from a newborn girl in good health.

The chain has TRBV5-1 and TRBJ2-1; 7 bases map to TRBD1. In germline, CDR1 is SGHRS, CDR2 YFSETQ. This CDR3 is built from 15 residues. The V gene end was trimmed by 1 base and the J gene end by 3 bases; junction bases not matched to a gene: 4. CDR3 sequence reads: CASSLTTGYYNEQFF. The CDR3 DNA sequence: TGCGCCAGCAGCTTGACGACAGGGTACTACAATGAGCAGTTCTTC.

This sequence joins TRBV28 and TRBJ2-7, with TRBD1 matching over 7 bases. CDR3 length equals 15 residues. Trimming removed 3 bases from V and 5 bases from J; junction bases left unmatched: 10. Per the germline V gene, CDR1 is MDHEN and CDR2 is SYDVKM. CDR3 nucleotide sequence: TGTGCCAGCAGTTTGCCAGAAGGGGGCATCAACGAGCAGTACTTC. It specifies CASSLPEGGINEQYF.

This clonotype was counted only a few times. The J gene is TRBJ2-5, the V gene TRBV4-2, with 11 bases fitting TRBD2. The junction had 19 bases not matched to a gene; V was cut back by 5 bases and J by 11 bases. CDR3 length: 17 residues. CDR1 and CDR2 (germline): LGHNA, YNFKEQ. For the CDR3, the DNA is TGTGCCAGCAGCTCCTACTCTGGACTAGCGGGCTACTATGAGCAGTACTTC. Translated: CASSSYSGLAGYYEQYF.

This clonotype was seen only a few times. The chain recombines TRBV20-1 with TRBJ2-6; TRBD2 is a possible D gene (5 bases). Trimming took off 2 bases at V and 0 bases at J, with 11 bases between the two ends. The length of the CDR3 is 16 residues. Germline CDR1 and CDR2: DFQATT and SNEGSKA (reference sequence). The CDR3 DNA follows: TGCAGTGCTAGACTAGCCGTCGCCTCTGGGGCCAACGTCCTGACTTTC. Translation gives CSARLAVASGANVLTF.

This clonotype was seen a few times. The chain is built from TRBV7-2 and TRBJ1-5; possible D gene TRBD1, 5 bases. CDR3 length equals 13 residues. Germline CDR1 is SGHTA and CDR2 is FQGNSA. V was shortened by 2 bases and J by 6 bases, with 8 bases between the two germline ends. The CDR3 DNA sequence: TGTGCCAGCAGCTTACGAACAGGTCAGCCCCAGCATTTT. Its protein is CASSLRTGQPQHF. The whole variable domain, remainder taken from reference TRBV7-2 and TRBJ1-5, is GAGVSQSPSNKVTEKGKDVELRCDPISGHTALYWYRQSLGQGLEFLIYFQGNSAPDKSGLPSDRFSAERTGGSVSTLTIQRTQQEDSAVYLCASSLRTGQPQHFGDGTRLSIL.

V and J are TRBV20-1 and TRBJ2-5, with TRBD2 matching 12 bases. Germline CDR1 DFQATT, CDR2 SNEGSKA (reference sequence). With V trimmed by 7 bases and J by 11 bases, 8 bases remained unmatched. The CDR3 is 12 residues long. DNA for the CDR3: TGCAGTGGGACTAGCGGGGTCGGTGAGCAGTACTTC. Translating it yields CSGTSGVGEQYF.

The chain is built from TRBV20-1 and TRBJ2-1, with D perhaps TRBD2 (7 bases). CDR1 and CDR2 (germline): DFQATT, SNEGSKA (reference sequence). The CDR3 contains 15 residues. V dropped 3 bases and J dropped 0 bases, with 12 bases sitting between them. CDR3 coding DNA: TGCAGTGCTAGGAGGCGGGGGCGCTCCTACAATGAGCAGTTCTTC. As protein: CSARRRGRSYNEQFF.

Concerning this clonotype itself: The germline gene is not matched at one end of the junction; a read error may be the cause. The J gene is TRBJ1-2, the V gene TRBV27; maybe TRBD1 (6 bases). Germline values: CDR1 MNHEY, CDR2 SMNVEV (reference sequence). This CDR3 is 12 amino acids long. The CDR3 coding sequence is TGTGCCAGCAGTCCGGGACACTATGGCTGCACCTTC. Its translation is CASSPGHYGCTF.

Only a few counts were recorded for this clonotype. V gene TRBV7-2 combines with J gene TRBJ1-1; TRBD1 matches 11 bases. Germline CDR1 is SGHTA and CDR2 is FQGNSA. The CDR3 has 14 amino acids. The V and J ends lost 2 bases and 9 bases, in that order; junction bases with no gene match: 5. The DNA for the CDR3 is TGTGCCAGCAGCTTACGCGGACAGGGGGCGCAAGCTTTCTTT. The encoded protein is CASSLRGQGAQAFF.

This rearrangement joins TRBV7-6 to TRBJ1-1; the D is unclear. Trimming took off 5 bases at V and 7 bases at J, with 11 bases between the two ends. Germline V gives CDR1 SGHVS, CDR2 FNYEAQ. CDR3 length equals 12 residues. CDR3 amino acids: CASSLDNFEAFF. The CDR3 DNA sequence: TGTGCCAGCAGCCTTGACAACTTTGAAGCTTTCTTT.

This clonotype showed up just a few times. This chain connects TRBV11-1 to TRBJ2-1; TRBD1 matches at 8 bases. The germline CDR1 and CDR2 sequences are SGHAT and FQDESV (reference sequence). V was pared by 3 bases and J by 5 bases, with 6 bases of the junction left unmatched. The CDR3 sequence is 15 residues long. CDR3 in DNA: TGTGCCAGCAGCTTGCGGACAGGGCCCAACAATGAGCAGTTCTTC. Amino acid sequence: CASSLRTGPNNEQFF.

This clonotype has only a few counts. The chain has TRBV3-1 and TRBJ2-7; a possible D gene is TRBD1 (6 bases). The V and J ends lost 11 bases and 1 base respectively, with 18 bases between them. CDR1 is LGHDT, CDR2 YNNKEL, per germline (reference sequence). The length of the CDR3 is 14 residues. In DNA, the CDR3 is TGTGCCGTTCCTTCCACAGGGTTGTCCTACGAGCAGTACTTC. This sequence encodes CAVPSTGLSYEQYF.

A few counts support this clonotype. Its ends do not fully match the called genes, so a read error is possible. This rearrangement joins TRBV5-1 to TRBJ1-6, with D uncertain. The CDR3 runs 17 residues. From germline, CDR1 is SGHRS and CDR2 YFSETQ. CDR3: CASGLSVGRSYNSPLHF. Here the CDR3 DNA reads TGCGCCAGCGGCTTGTCGGTCGGGAGATCCTATAATTCACCCCTCCACTTT.

The rearrangement links TRBV5-1 to TRBJ1-1; 7 bases fit TRBD1. The trim removed 4 bases at V and 3 bases at J, leaving 9 bases unmatched. This CDR3 contains 15 residues. The germline CDR1 and CDR2 sequences are SGHRS and YFSETQ. The CDR3 nucleotides read TGCGCCAGCAGCCTAACGACAGGGAGAGACACTGAAGCTTTCTTT. As protein: CASSLTTGRDTEAFF.

J is TRBJ1-2 and V is TRBV20-1; D uncertain. V lost 0 bases and J 5 bases, leaving 13 bases between the germline ends. Per germline, CDR1 DFQATT and CDR2 SNEGSKA (reference sequence). CDR3 size: 14 residues. The CDR3 loop is CSARDDWPFYGYTF. The CDR3 DNA follows: TGCAGTGCTAGAGATGACTGGCCGTTTTATGGCTACACCTTC.

The chain is built from TRBV29-1 and TRBJ2-7; D uncertain. CDR1 is SQVTM, CDR2 ANQGSEA, per germline. CDR3 length: 12 amino acids. V lost 3 bases to trimming and J lost 7 bases, with 13 bases between them. This CDR3 is CSVDSVSREQYF. CDR3 coding DNA: TGCAGCGTTGATTCGGTATCCCGGGAGCAGTACTTC.

This clonotype turned up a few times. V usage is TRBV7-9 and J usage is TRBJ1-6, with D tentatively TRBD1 (5 bases). The V end lost 1 base, the J end lost 10 bases, and 8 bases lay between the germline ends. The CDR3 spans 13 residues. The V gene's germline CDR1 is SEHNR and CDR2 FQNEAQ (reference sequence). DNA for the CDR3: TGTGCCAGCAGCTTAGTCAGGGCGTCACCCCTCCACTTT. It encodes CASSLVRASPLHF.

V and J are TRBV5-6 and TRBJ2-7; tentative D call: TRBD1 (5 bases). Germline loops: CDR1 SGHDT, CDR2 YYEEEE. V was cut by 5 bases and J by 4 bases, with 16 bases left in between. The CDR3 covers 14 residues. The CDR3 DNA reads as TGTGCCAGCAGTCGGTCTGGGGCCGTTTACGAGCAGTACTTC. The encoded protein is CASSRSGAVYEQYF.

This sequence joins TRBV21-1 and TRBJ2-4; no check of the table's D call, TRBD1, against the DNA was made. TRBV21-1 is described as a pseudogene. This CDR3 has 15 residues. CDR3: CASQPQQGSKNIQYF. The DNA of the CDR3 is TGTGCCAGCCAACCCCAGCAGGGCTCCAAAAACATTCAGTACTTC.

The chain has TRBV2 and TRBJ2-3, with D maybe TRBD2 (5 bases). CDR1 SNHLY and CDR2 FYNNEI come from the germline V gene. The CDR3 totals 16 residues. V was cut by 7 bases and J by 4 bases, with 21 bases left in between. CDR3 bases: TGTGCCAGCACCGTGATTCCGGGAAACCGGGCAGATACGCAGTATTTT. Protein: CASTVIPGNRADTQYF.

The V gene is TRBV4-1, the J gene TRBJ2-7; D call uncertain. This CDR3 spans 16 amino acids. Trimming stripped 3 bases from V and 0 bases from J, with 15 bases between. Germline-derived CDR1 and CDR2 are MGHRA and YSYEKL. The CDR3 region is CASSHLPTRNSYEQYF. The CDR3 region has the DNA TGCGCCAGCAGCCACCTACCCACACGGAACTCCTACGAGCAGTACTTC.

This clonotype was seen more than once but under ten times. The chain links TRBV20-1 to TRBJ2-7; 9 bases map to TRBD1. J was trimmed by 3 bases and V by 6 bases; bases with no gene match: 12. There are 15 residues in the CDR3. CDR1 is DFQATT, CDR2 SNEGSKA, per germline (reference sequence). The CDR3 here is CSAHNAGTGIYEQYF. The DNA of the CDR3 is TGCAGTGCACATAACGCCGGGACAGGGATCTACGAGCAGTACTTC.

This clonotype was found a few times. V and J are TRBV12-3 or TRBV12-4 and TRBJ1-1; 8 nucleotides line up with TRBD1. This CDR3 has 16 amino acids. Trimming removed 6 bases from V and 3 bases from J; junction bases left unmatched: 12. This CDR3 reads CASSSGQGGWYTEAFF. The CDR3 nucleotides read TGTGCCAGCAGCTCCGGACAGGGCGGGTGGTACACTGAAGCTTTCTTT.

This clonotype was found many times. The chain employs TRBV28 and TRBJ2-5, with 9 bases matching TRBD2. Germline V gene sequence: CDR1 MDHEN, CDR2 SYDVKM. Trimming cost V 5 bases and J 11 bases; bases outside gene matches: 3. The CDR3 is 11 residues long. CDR3 protein: CASSPGLAQYF. The CDR3 DNA reads TGTGCCAGCAGTCCAGGACTAGCGCAGTACTTC.

At least ten counts were recorded for this clonotype. The chain recombines TRBV12-3 or TRBV12-4 with TRBJ2-7; maybe TRBD1 (5 bases). The ends were cut back, 3 bases at V and 2 bases at J, with 20 bases in the middle. The CDR3 has 17 amino acids. The CDR3 region is CASSLATDSFYTYEQYF. CDR3 nucleotide sequence: TGTGCCAGCAGTTTGGCGACAGACTCTTTTTATACCTACGAGCAGTACTTC.

J is TRBJ1-2 and V is TRBV2, with D perhaps TRBD1 (5 bases). From germline, CDR1 is SNHLY and CDR2 FYNNEI. This CDR3 spans 11 amino acids. Trimming left V 8 bases short and J 4 bases short, with 8 bases between. The CDR3 region has the DNA TGTGCCAGCGACAGCTTCTATGGCTACACCTTC. It translates to CASDSFYGYTF. The full variable domain, rest sourced from reference TRBV2 and TRBJ1-2, is EPEVTQTPSHQVTQMGQEVILRCVPISNHLYFYWYRQILGQKVEFLVSFYNNEISEKSEIFDDQFSVERPDGSNFTLKIRSTKLEDSAMYFCASDSFYGYTFGSGTRLTVV.

The chain has TRBV29-1 and TRBJ2-5, with 8 bases that match TRBD1. The CDR3 is made up of 18 amino acids. J lost 1 base, V lost 8 bases, and 21 bases had no gene match. CDR1 is SQVTM, CDR2 ANQGSEA, per germline. The CDR3 reads CSPLPTGEAWVPQETQYF. CDR3 bases: TGCAGCCCTTTGCCGACAGGGGAGGCTTGGGTTCCCCAAGAGACCCAGTACTTC.

The rearrangement uses TRBV2 and TRBJ2-3, with 8 bases matching TRBD2. The ends lost 6 bases at V and 2 bases at J; junction bases unmatched: 10. The CDR3 loop spans 16 amino acids. Germline V gene data show CDR1 as SNHLY and CDR2 as FYNNEI. The CDR3 region has the DNA TGTGCCAGCAGATACTTCGGGGGGGCGTTCACAGATACGCAGTATTTT. Its translation is CASRYFGGAFTDTQYF.

The chain employs TRBV28 and TRBJ2-4; 7 bases fit TRBD2. The junction had 8 bases not matched to a gene; V was cut back by 7 bases and J by 2 bases. Germline V gene lookup returns CDR1 MDHEN and CDR2 SYDVKM. The CDR3 runs 15 residues. The CDR3 loop is CASNRGSATKNIQYF. The CDR3 coding sequence is TGTGCCAGCAATCGCGGGAGCGCTACCAAAAACATTCAGTACTTC.

This clonotype was seen a few times. The chain carries TRBV5-6 and TRBJ1-4; maybe TRBD1 (5 bases). The germline gives CDR1 SGHDT, CDR2 YYEEEE. This CDR3 is 14 amino acids long. Trimming removed 1 base at V and 8 bases at J, with 12 bases between. The CDR3 DNA reads as TGTGCCAGCAGCTTGATAGGGGTGGAGGAAAAACTGTTTTTT. Translating gives CASSLIGVEEKLFF. The full variable domain, its missing parts supplied by reference TRBV5-6 and TRBJ1-4, is DAGVTQSPTHLIKTRGQQVTLRCSPKSGHDTVSWYQQALGQGPQFIFQYYEEEERQRGNFPDRFSGHQFPNYSSELNVNALLLGDSALYLCASSLIGVEEKLFFGSGTQLSVL.

The chain recombines TRBV7-9 with TRBJ2-3; TRBD1 matches 10 bases. Germline lookup yields CDR1 SEHNR and CDR2 FQNEAQ (reference sequence). CDR3 size: 14 residues. V lost 8 bases to trimming and J lost 5 bases; unmatched junction nucleotides: 7. The CDR3 protein is CASQDRGQGDTQYF. The CDR3 DNA sequence: TGTGCCAGCCAAGACAGGGGGCAAGGAGATACGCAGTATTTT.

The CDR3 loop reads CSATRAGYTDTQYF. The CDR3 DNA is TGCAGTGCCACGCGGGCGGGATATACAGATACGCAGTATTTT. The chain carries TRBV20-1 and TRBJ2-3; maybe TRBD2 (6 bases). V was shortened by 6 bases and J by 3 bases, with 16 bases between the two germline ends. Germline CDR1 and CDR2: DFQATT and SNEGSKA (reference sequence). The CDR3 extends over 14 amino acids.